This T cell receptor beta chain was observed in a study of blood T cell repertoires in COVID-19. Study-level information: The United States, Italy and Spain were the sources of the acute and convalescent COVID-19 samples.

The assay was immunoSEQ multiplex PCR, and TCRdb's table has in-frame clones only and misses some. This table has over 100,000 clones, 80% to 90% appearing once. Sequenced: peripheral blood. This sequence was found in a man in his sixties with COVID-19, enrolled during active disease.

The DNA of the CDR3 is TGTGCCAGCAGTTACCTGGGAGGCACTGAAGCTTTCTTT. It yields the protein CASSYLGGTEAFF. The chain combines TRBV6-2 or TRBV6-3 with TRBJ1-1; no reliable D call. The germline V gene encodes CDR1 MNHEY and CDR2 SVGEGT. This CDR3 is 13 amino acids long. Trimming cost V 2 bases and J 4 bases, with 8 bases left between them.